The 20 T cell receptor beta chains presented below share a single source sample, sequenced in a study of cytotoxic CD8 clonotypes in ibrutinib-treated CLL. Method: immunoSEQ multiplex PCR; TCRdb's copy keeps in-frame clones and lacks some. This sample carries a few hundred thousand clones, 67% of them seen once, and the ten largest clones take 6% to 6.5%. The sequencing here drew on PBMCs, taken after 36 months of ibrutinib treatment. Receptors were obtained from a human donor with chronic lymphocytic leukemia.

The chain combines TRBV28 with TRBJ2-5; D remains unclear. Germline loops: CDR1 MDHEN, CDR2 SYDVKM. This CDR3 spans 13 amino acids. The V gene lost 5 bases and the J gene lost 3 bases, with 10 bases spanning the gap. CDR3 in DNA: TGTGCCAGCAGTGACCGTATGGAAGAGACCCAGTACTTC. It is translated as CASSDRMEETQYF.

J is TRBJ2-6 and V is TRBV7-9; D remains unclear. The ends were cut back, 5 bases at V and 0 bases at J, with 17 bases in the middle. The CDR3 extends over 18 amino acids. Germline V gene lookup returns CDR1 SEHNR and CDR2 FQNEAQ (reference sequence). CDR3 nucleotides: TGTGCCAGCAGCCCCCAGAGTCCTTTACCCTCTGGGGCCAACGTCCTGACTTTC. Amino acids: CASSPQSPLPSGANVLTF.

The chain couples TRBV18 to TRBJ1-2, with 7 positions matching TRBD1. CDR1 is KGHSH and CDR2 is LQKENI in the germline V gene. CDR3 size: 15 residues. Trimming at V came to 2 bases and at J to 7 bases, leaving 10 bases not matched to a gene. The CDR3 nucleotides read TGTGCCAGCTCACCAAGCCAGGGGGTAAGGGTTGGCTACACCTTC. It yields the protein CASSPSQGVRVGYTF.

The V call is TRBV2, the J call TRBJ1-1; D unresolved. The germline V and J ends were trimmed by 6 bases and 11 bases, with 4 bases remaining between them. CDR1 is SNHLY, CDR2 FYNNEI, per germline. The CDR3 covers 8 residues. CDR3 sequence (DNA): TGTGCCAGCAGATCGGCTTTCTTT. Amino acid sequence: CASRSAFF.

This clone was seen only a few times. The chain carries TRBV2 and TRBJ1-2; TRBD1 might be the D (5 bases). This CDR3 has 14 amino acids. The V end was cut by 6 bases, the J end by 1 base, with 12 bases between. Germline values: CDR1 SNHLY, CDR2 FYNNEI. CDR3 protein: CASRGQPDNYGYTF. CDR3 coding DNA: TGTGCCAGCAGGGGGCAGCCCGATAACTATGGCTACACCTTC.

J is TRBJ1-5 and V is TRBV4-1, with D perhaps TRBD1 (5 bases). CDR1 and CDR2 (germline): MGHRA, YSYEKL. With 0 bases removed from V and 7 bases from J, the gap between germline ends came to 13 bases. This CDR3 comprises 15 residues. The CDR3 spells CASSQDHQGRQPQHF. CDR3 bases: TGCGCCAGCAGCCAAGACCACCAGGGACGGCAGCCCCAGCATTTT.

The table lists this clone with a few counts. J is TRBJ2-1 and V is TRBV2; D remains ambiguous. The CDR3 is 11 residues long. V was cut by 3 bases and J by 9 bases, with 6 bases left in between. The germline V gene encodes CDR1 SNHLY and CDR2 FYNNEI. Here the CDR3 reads CASSDRREQFF. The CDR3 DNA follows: TGTGCCAGCAGTGACCGGCGTGAGCAGTTCTTC.

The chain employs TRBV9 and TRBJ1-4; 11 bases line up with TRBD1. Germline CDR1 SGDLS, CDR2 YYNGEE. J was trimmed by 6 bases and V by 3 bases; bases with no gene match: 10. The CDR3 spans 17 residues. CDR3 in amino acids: CASSASGQGALYEKLFF. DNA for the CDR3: TGTGCCAGCAGCGCCTCAGGACAGGGGGCCCTTTATGAAAAACTGTTTTTT.

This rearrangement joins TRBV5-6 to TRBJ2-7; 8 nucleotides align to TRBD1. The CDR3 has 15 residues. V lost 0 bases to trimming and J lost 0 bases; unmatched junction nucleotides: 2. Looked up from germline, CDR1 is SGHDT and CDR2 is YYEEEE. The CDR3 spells CASSLDRGTSYEQYF. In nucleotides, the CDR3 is TGTGCCAGCAGCTTGGACAGGGGGACCTCCTACGAGCAGTACTTC.

In DNA, the CDR3 is TGCGCCAGCAGCTTGGCTGGACTAGTTTCCCCAGATACGCAGTATTTT. Translated: CASSLAGLVSPDTQYF. The J gene is TRBJ2-3, the V gene TRBV5-1, with TRBD2 matching 7 bases. Germline CDR1 is SGHRS and CDR2 is YFSETQ. Trimming removed 0 bases from V and 4 bases from J; junction bases left unmatched: 8. CDR3 length: 16 residues.

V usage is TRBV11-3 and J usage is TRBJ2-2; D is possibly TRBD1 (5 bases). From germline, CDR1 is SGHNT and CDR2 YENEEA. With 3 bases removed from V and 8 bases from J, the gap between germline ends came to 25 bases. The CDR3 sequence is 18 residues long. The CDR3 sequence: CASSFSFTDTRIQGELFF. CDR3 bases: TGTGCCAGCAGCTTCAGTTTTACGGACACCCGGATCCAGGGGGAGCTGTTTTTT.

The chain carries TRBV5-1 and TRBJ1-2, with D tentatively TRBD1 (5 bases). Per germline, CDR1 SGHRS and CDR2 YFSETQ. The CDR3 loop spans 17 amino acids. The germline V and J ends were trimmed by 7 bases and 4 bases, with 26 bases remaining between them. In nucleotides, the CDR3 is TGCGCCAGCCGGGACGACGACATCGCCAGCCCCGTCTATGGCTACACCTTC. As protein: CASRDDDIASPVYGYTF.

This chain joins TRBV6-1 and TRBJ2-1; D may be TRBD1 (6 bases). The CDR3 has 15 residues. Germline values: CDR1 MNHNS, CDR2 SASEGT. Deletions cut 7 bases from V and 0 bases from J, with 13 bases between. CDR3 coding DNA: TGTGCCAGCACGCAGGGGCTTAGCTCCTACAATGAGCAGTTCTTC. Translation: CASTQGLSSYNEQFF.

The DNA of the CDR3 is TGTGCCAGCAAAGCCAGTCCGAACACCGGGGAGCTGTTTTTT. It translates to CASKASPNTGELFF. The genes are TRBV2 and TRBJ2-2; D uncertain. The CDR3 has 14 residues. Germline CDR1 and CDR2: SNHLY and FYNNEI. V dropped 7 bases and J dropped 0 bases, with 9 bases sitting between them.

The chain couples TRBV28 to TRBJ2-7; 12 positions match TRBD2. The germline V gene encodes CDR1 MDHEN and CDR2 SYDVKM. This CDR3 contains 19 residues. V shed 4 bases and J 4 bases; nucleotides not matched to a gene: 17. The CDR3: CASSSATSGRTSRVYEQYF. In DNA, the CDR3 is TGTGCCAGCAGTTCAGCAACTAGCGGGAGGACCTCTCGGGTATACGAGCAGTACTTC. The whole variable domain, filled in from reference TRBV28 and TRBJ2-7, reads DVKVTQSSRYLVKRTGEKVFLECVQDMDHENMFWYRQDPGLGLRLIYFSYDVKMKEKGDIPEGYSVSREKKERFSLILESASTNQTSMYLCASSSATSGRTSRVYEQYFGPGTRLTVT.

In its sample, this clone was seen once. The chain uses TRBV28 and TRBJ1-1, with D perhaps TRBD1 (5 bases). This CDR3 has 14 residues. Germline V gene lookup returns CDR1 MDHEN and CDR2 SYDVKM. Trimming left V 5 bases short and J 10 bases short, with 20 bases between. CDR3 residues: CASSPLGTARGAFF. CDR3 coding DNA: TGTGCCAGCAGTCCTCTAGGGACGGCCCGTGGAGCTTTCTTT.

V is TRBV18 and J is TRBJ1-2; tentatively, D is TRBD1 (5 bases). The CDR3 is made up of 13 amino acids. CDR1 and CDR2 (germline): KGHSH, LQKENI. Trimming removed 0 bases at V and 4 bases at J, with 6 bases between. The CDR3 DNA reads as TGTGCCAGCTCACCACCTACAGGCTATGGCTACACCTTC. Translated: CASSPPTGYGYTF. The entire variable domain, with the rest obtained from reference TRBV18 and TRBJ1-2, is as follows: NAGVMQNPRHLVRRRGQEARLRCSPMKGHSHVYWYRQLPEEGLKFMVYLQKENIIDESGMPKERFSAEFPKEGPSILRIQQVVRGDSAAYFCASSPPTGYGYTFGSGTRLTVV.

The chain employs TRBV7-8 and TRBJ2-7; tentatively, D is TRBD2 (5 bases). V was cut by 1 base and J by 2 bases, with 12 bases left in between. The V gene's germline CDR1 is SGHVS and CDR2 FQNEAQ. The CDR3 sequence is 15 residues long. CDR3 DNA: TGTGCCAGCAGCTTAGGGGCAGCCGGGGCCTACGAGCAGTACTTC. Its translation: CASSLGAAGAYEQYF.

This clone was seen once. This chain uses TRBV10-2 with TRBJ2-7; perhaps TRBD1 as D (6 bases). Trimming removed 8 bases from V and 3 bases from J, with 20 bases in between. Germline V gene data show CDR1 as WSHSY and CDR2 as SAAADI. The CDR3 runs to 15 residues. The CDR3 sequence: CASAQGRLAYYEQYF. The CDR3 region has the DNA TGCGCCAGCGCGCAGGGGCGGCTAGCTTACTACGAGCAGTACTTC.

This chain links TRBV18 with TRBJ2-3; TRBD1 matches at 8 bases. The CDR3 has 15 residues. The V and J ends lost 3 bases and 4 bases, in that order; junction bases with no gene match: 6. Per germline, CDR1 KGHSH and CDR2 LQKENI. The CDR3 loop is CASSPLQGAADTQYF. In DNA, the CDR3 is TGTGCCAGCTCACCTCTCCAGGGGGCTGCAGATACGCAGTATTTT.